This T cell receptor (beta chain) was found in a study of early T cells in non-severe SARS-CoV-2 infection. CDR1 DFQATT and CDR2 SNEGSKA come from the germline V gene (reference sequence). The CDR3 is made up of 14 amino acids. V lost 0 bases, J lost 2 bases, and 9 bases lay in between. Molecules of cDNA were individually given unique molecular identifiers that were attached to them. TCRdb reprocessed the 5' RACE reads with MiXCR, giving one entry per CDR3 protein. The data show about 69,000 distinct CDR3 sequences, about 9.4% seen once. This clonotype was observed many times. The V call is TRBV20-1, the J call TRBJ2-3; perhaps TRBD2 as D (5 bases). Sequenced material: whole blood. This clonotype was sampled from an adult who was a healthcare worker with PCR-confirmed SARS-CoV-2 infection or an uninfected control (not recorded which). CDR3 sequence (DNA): TGCAGTGCTAGAGATCAAGCGGTCACAGATACGCAGTATTTT. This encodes CSARDQAVTDTQYF.